The 18 T cell receptor beta chains listed next were all sequenced from one sample in a study of blood T cells in healthy people across ages. Primers used in a second PCR of roughly 7 to 11 cycles were a sample-barcoded 5' primer and a J-beta primer mix. TCRdb ran MiXCR on the 5' RACE reads and lists one entry per CDR3 protein. The sample lists approximately 680,000 distinct CDR3 sequences; about 30% were seen once. Sequenced sample: blood. The source of these receptors is an elderly woman in good health.

The sample holds many counts of this clonotype. CDR3 amino acids: CASSSRDRVLQTQYF. The CDR3 DNA is TGTGCCAGCAGTTCCCGGGACAGGGTCCTACAGACCCAGTACTTC. The rearrangement uses TRBV6-2 or TRBV6-3 and TRBJ2-5, with TRBD1 matching 9 bases. Germline CDR1 is MNHEY and CDR2 is SVGEGT. The CDR3 is 15 amino acids. V lost 4 bases to trimming and J lost 6 bases; unmatched junction nucleotides: 9.

This clonotype was detected ten times or more. This CDR3 is CASSLAGVGYTF. DNA of the CDR3: TGTGCCAGCAGCTTGGCAGGGGTTGGCTACACCTTC. This chain connects TRBV13 to TRBJ1-2, with D perhaps TRBD1 (6 bases). The germline gives CDR1 PRHDT, CDR2 FYEKMQ (reference sequence). The CDR3 consists of 12 residues. The V end lost 3 bases, the J end lost 7 bases, and 9 bases lay between the germline ends.

This chain's CDR3 is CASSPGTQAFF. CDR3 nucleotide sequence: TGTGCCAGCAGCCCGGGGACCCAAGCTTTCTTT. The chain joins TRBV6-5 to TRBJ1-1; TRBD1 is a possible D gene (5 bases). Germline assignment: CDR1 MNHEY and CDR2 SVGAGI. V shed 6 bases and J shed 9 bases, with 11 bases lying between them. CDR3 size: 11 residues.

This clonotype was found a few times. CDR3 sequence reads: CASSQGTGLSYNEQFF. CDR3 DNA sequence: TGCGCCAGCAGCCAAGGGACAGGGCTTTCCTACAATGAGCAGTTCTTC. The chain links TRBV4-3 to TRBJ2-1; 8 nucleotides match TRBD1. The CDR3 is made up of 16 amino acids. Germline loops: CDR1 LGHNA, CDR2 YSLEER. V shed 1 base and J 1 base; nucleotides not matched to a gene: 3.

Worth noting for this clonotype: A much larger clonotype is one base distant, so this may be a read error. V is TRBV12-3 or TRBV12-4 and J is TRBJ2-4; no firm D call. The length of the CDR3 is 15 residues. The DNA of the CDR3 is TGTGTCAGCAGCCCCCGGGTGCTAGCCAAAAACATTCAGTACTTC. This codes for CVSSPRVLAKNIQYF.

This clonotype was counted a few times. J is TRBJ1-5 and V is TRBV9; D possibly corresponds to TRBD1 (6 bases). Germline V gene data show CDR1 as SGDLS and CDR2 as YYNGEE. V was cut by 3 bases and J by 6 bases, with 10 bases left in between. This CDR3 contains 13 residues. CDR3 residues: CASSAGTSQPQHF. CDR3 bases: TGTGCCAGCAGCGCGGGGACAAGTCAGCCCCAGCATTTT. Filled out from reference TRBV9 and TRBJ1-5, the complete variable domain reads DSGVTQTPKHLITATGQRVTLRCSPRSGDLSVYWYQQSLDQGLQFLIQYYNGEERAKGNILERFSAQQFPDLHSELNLSSLELGDSALYFCASSAGTSQPQHFGDGTRLSIL.

This clonotype was seen repeatedly, ten times or more. The CDR3 here is CASTHLFPTGKRLYTF. The DNA of the CDR3 is TGTGCCAGCACGCACCTCTTCCCGACAGGGAAGCGACTCTACACCTTC. The J gene is TRBJ1-2, the V gene TRBV6-2 or TRBV6-3; TRBD1 matches 7 bases. This CDR3 region has 16 residues. V lost 7 bases to trimming and J lost 10 bases; unmatched junction nucleotides: 21. Germline CDR1 and CDR2: MNHEY and SVGEGT.

The J gene is TRBJ2-1, the V gene TRBV10-3, with 9 bases lining up with TRBD2. The ends lost 7 bases at V and 8 bases at J; junction bases unmatched: 6. The CDR3 contains 13 residues. CDR1 and CDR2 from the germline V gene are ENHRY and SYGVKD. In DNA, the CDR3 is TGTGCCATCACCGGGACTAGCCTCGATGAGCAGTTCTTC. Translated: CAITGTSLDEQFF.

This clonotype has more than one count but fewer than ten. The chain combines TRBV16 with TRBJ1-5; 11 bases line up with TRBD1. The CDR3 spans 17 residues. From germline, CDR1 is KGHSY and CDR2 FQNENV. The ends lost 0 bases at V and 3 bases at J; junction bases unmatched: 4. The CDR3 loop reads CASSQSGGQGVNQPQHF. The CDR3 region has the DNA TGTGCCAGCAGCCAATCCGGGGGACAGGGGGTCAATCAGCCCCAGCATTTT.

About this clonotype: This could be a read error, since a much larger clone is one nucleotide away. V is TRBV20-1 and J is TRBJ2-1, with D hard to call. CDR1 is DFQATT and CDR2 is SNEGSKA in the germline V gene (reference sequence). Trimming removed 7 bases from V and 4 bases from J, with 11 bases in between. The CDR3 is 12 residues long. CDR3 sequence (DNA): TGCAGTGGTGGTCAGGTGTACAATGAGCAGTTCTTC. It encodes CSGGQVYNEQFF.

The chain has TRBV7-2 and TRBJ1-1, with D hard to call. The CDR3 length is 15 residues. Germline V gene data show CDR1 as SGHTA and CDR2 as FQGNSA. Trimming cost V 5 bases and J 3 bases, with 16 bases left between them. CDR3 in DNA: TGTGCCAGCAGCCCACACCCGCTAGAATACACTGAAGCTTTCTTT. Translating it yields CASSPHPLEYTEAFF.

This clonotype was picked up many times. V is TRBV11-1 and J is TRBJ2-1; D is unclear. CDR3 length: 13 residues. The V end lost 4 bases, the J end lost 6 bases, and 10 bases lay between the germline ends. Germline lookup yields CDR1 SGHAT and CDR2 FQDESV (reference sequence). The CDR3 region has the DNA TGTGCCAGCAGCTCCGGGCCAGCCAATGAGCAGTTCTTC. Its protein product is CASSSGPANEQFF.

The chain joins TRBV20-1 to TRBJ2-1, with D unresolved. The CDR3 length is 14 residues. Trimming shortened V by 3 bases and J by 2 bases, and 11 bases separated the two germline ends. Germline V lookup: CDR1 DFQATT, CDR2 SNEGSKA (reference sequence). The CDR3 DNA is TGCAGTGCTAGGATGGGGTCTACCTACAATGAGCAGTTCTTC. Encoded protein: CSARMGSTYNEQFF.

Concerning this clonotype: Its ends do not fully match the called genes, so a read error is possible. The V and J genes are TRBV15 and TRBJ1-2, with TRBD1 identical over 8 bases. Germline CDR1 is LNHNV and CDR2 is YYDKDF (reference sequence). The CDR3 consists of 15 residues. Written as DNA, the CDR3 is TGTGCCACCAGACCCCGACAGGGGCCGGGCTATGGCTACGCCTTC. Translation gives CATRPRQGPGYGYAF. The entire variable domain, with the rest obtained from reference TRBV15 and TRBJ1-2, is as follows: DAMVIQNPRYQVTQFGKPVTLSCSQTLNHNVMYWYQQKSSQAPKLLFHYYDKDFNNEADTPDNFQSRRPNTSFCFLDIRSPGLGDTAMYLCATRPRQGPGYGYAFGSGTRLTVV.

There are many counts of this clonotype. The genes are TRBV5-1 and TRBJ2-5; D unresolved. This CDR3 is 15 amino acids long. Trimming took off 1 base at V and 1 base at J, with 11 bases between the two ends. Germline lookup yields CDR1 SGHRS and CDR2 YFSETQ. The CDR3 nucleotides read TGCGCCAGCAGCTTGACGGGCTTGGGCCAAGAGACCCAGTACTTC. This sequence encodes CASSLTGLGQETQYF.

This clonotype appeared many times. The genes are TRBV5-1 and TRBJ2-5, with no clear D. V gave up 3 bases and J gave up 5 bases, with 11 bases separating them. The CDR3 runs to 13 residues. CDR1 is SGHRS, CDR2 YFSETQ, per germline. The CDR3 loop reads CASSYTLRETQYF. In DNA, the CDR3 is TGCGCCAGCAGCTATACGCTTCGGGAGACCCAGTACTTC.

A remark on this clonotype: A much larger clone differs from this one at a single base, so this may be a read error. V usage is TRBV4-1 and J usage is TRBJ1-4; maybe TRBD1 (5 bases). The CDR3 is 15 amino acids. Germline V gene lookup returns CDR1 MGHRA and CDR2 YSYEKL. CDR3 sequence reads: CAGSQVAQGFEKLFF. The CDR3, as DNA: TGCGCCGGCAGCCAAGTTGCCCAGGGTTTTGAAAAACTGTTTTTT.

This clonotype occurred a few times. This chain joins TRBV18 and TRBJ2-3; maybe TRBD2 (5 bases). Germline loops: CDR1 KGHSH, CDR2 LQKENI. The CDR3 has 15 amino acids. Trimming cost V 1 base and J 5 bases, with 13 bases left between them. CDR3 in DNA: TGTGCCAGCTCACCACTGGTTCGGGGTAGAGATACGCAGTATTTT. Translation gives CASSPLVRGRDTQYF.